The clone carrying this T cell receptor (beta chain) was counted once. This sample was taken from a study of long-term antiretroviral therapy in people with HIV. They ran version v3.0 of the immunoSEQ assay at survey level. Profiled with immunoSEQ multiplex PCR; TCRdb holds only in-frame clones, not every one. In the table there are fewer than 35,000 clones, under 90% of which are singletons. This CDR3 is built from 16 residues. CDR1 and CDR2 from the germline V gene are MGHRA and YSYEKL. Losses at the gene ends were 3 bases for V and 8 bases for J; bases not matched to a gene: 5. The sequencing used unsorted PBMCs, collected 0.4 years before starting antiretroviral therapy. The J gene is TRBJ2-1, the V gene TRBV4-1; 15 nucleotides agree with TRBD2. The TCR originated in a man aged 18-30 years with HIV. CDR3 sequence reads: CASSQRTSGRAYEQFF. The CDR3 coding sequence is TGCGCCAGCAGCCAGCGGACTAGCGGGAGGGCTTATGAGCAGTTCTTC.